Each of the 29 T cell receptor beta chains below was sequenced from the same sample in a study of long-term antiretroviral therapy in people with HIV (dated by TCRdb to the early 2020s). Sequencing of the TRB variable region was done with the immunoSEQ hsTCRB v3.0 assay at survey level resolution. The immuneACCESS repertoire file appears here via TCRdb, limited to in-frame rearrangements. These files lack a portion of the clones; in checked studies, under half of the deficit traces to unresolved V genes, and the cause of the others is not known. Recorded for this sample are some 25,000 clones; 80% to 90% of them occurred a single time. Roughly 15% of the sample goes to the ten largest clones. Material: unsorted PBMCs, obtained 1.2 years after starting antiretroviral therapy. Receptors originate from a man in his forties or fifties with HIV.

The chain combines TRBV9 with TRBJ2-2; no reliable D call. CDR3 length equals 13 residues. V was cut by 4 bases and J by 6 bases, with 10 bases left in between. Looked up from germline, CDR1 is SGDLS and CDR2 is YYNGEE. The CDR3 loop reads CASSRLMSGELFF. DNA for the CDR3: TGTGCCAGCAGCCGATTGATGTCCGGGGAGCTGTTTTTT. Full variable domain (missing parts from reference TRBV9 and TRBJ2-2): DSGVTQTPKHLITATGQRVTLRCSPRSGDLSVYWYQQSLDQGLQFLIQYYNGEERAKGNILERFSAQQFPDLHSELNLSSLELGDSALYFCASSRLMSGELFFGEGSRLTVL.

The V and J genes are TRBV4-1 and TRBJ1-5, with D possibly being TRBD1 (6 bases). This CDR3 is built from 17 residues. Trimming took 1 base from V and 5 from J, leaving 18 bases between them. Germline V gives CDR1 MGHRA, CDR2 YSYEKL. CDR3 sequence reads: CASSQGPRAAGDQPQHF. The CDR3 DNA is TGCGCCAGCAGCCAAGGCCCCAGGGCCGCAGGGGATCAGCCCCAGCATTTT.

The V and J genes are TRBV5-1 and TRBJ2-7, with no clear D. This CDR3 is built from 14 residues. Germline V gene data show CDR1 as SGHRS and CDR2 as YFSETQ. V lost 0 bases to trimming and J lost 0 bases, with 7 bases between them. The CDR3 DNA reads TGCGCCAGCAGCTTGGCCTCCCCCTCCTACGAGCAGTACTTC. It translates to CASSLASPSYEQYF.

This clone appeared a few times. V is TRBV19 and J is TRBJ1-1, with D unresolved. The V gene lost 4 bases and the J gene lost 2 bases, with 11 bases spanning the gap. This CDR3 region has 14 residues. CDR1 and CDR2 from the germline V gene are LNHDA and SQIVND (reference sequence). This CDR3 is CASSRGLENTEAFF. CDR3 bases: TGTGCCAGTAGTAGGGGTTTGGAAAACACTGAAGCTTTCTTT. Full variable domain (remainder filled in from reference TRBV19 and TRBJ1-1): DGGITQSPKYLFRKEGQNVTLSCEQNLNHDAMYWYRQDPGQGLRLIYYSQIVNDFQKGDIAEGYSVSREKKESFPLTVTSAQKNPTAFYLCASSRGLENTEAFFGQGTRLTVV.

The chain carries TRBV5-1 and TRBJ1-3, with 7 nucleotides matching TRBD1. The junction had 3 bases not matched to a gene; V was cut back by 4 bases and J by 2 bases. Germline V gene data show CDR1 as SGHRS and CDR2 as YFSETQ. The length of the CDR3 is 14 residues. CDR3 region: CASSTGTAGNTIYF. CDR3 nucleotides: TGCGCCAGCAGCACCGGGACAGCTGGAAACACCATATATTTT.

The chain has TRBV6-5 and TRBJ2-1; 7 bases match TRBD1. The germline V gene has CDR1 MNHEY and CDR2 SVGAGI. The ends lost 7 bases at V and 10 bases at J; junction bases unmatched: 10. There are 13 residues in the CDR3. The CDR3 loop reads CASTRNRDREQFF. The CDR3, as DNA: TGTGCCAGCACCAGAAACCGGGACAGAGAGCAGTTCTTC.

The V and J genes are TRBV5-6 and TRBJ2-7; D uncertain. V gave up 5 bases and J gave up 0 bases, with 12 bases separating them. Germline V gene data show CDR1 as SGHDT and CDR2 as YYEEEE. The CDR3 totals 14 residues. The CDR3 here is CASSIGGDSYEQYF. CDR3 DNA sequence: TGTGCCAGCAGTATAGGTGGGGACTCCTACGAGCAGTACTTC. Looking up the rest from reference TRBV5-6 and TRBJ2-7 gives the full variable domain: DAGVTQSPTHLIKTRGQQVTLRCSPKSGHDTVSWYQQALGQGPQFIFQYYEEEERQRGNFPDRFSGHQFPNYSSELNVNALLLGDSALYLCASSIGGDSYEQYFGPGTRLTVT.

A few counts support this clone. The rearrangement links TRBV30 to TRBJ2-6; D not certain. The CDR3 totals 13 residues. CDR1 is GTSNPN and CDR2 is SVGIG in the germline V gene (reference sequence). V was shortened by 2 bases and J by 5 bases, with 7 bases between the two germline ends. In nucleotides, the CDR3 is TGTGCCTGGAGTCAGACCCGGGCCAACGTCCTGACTTTC. Its protein product is CAWSQTRANVLTF.

V and J are TRBV7-2 and TRBJ2-7; D is perhaps TRBD1 or TRBD2 (5 bases each). Trimming left V 5 bases short and J 6 bases short, with 20 bases between. The CDR3 sequence is 15 residues long. Germline values: CDR1 SGHTA, CDR2 FQGNSA. The CDR3 reads CASSPGTDPSGEQYF. The CDR3 DNA is TGTGCCAGCAGCCCCGGGACGGACCCTTCAGGCGAGCAGTACTTC. Complete variable domain (other parts from reference TRBV7-2 and TRBJ2-7): GAGVSQSPSNKVTEKGKDVELRCDPISGHTALYWYRQSLGQGLEFLIYFQGNSAPDKSGLPSDRFSAERTGGSVSTLTIQRTQQEDSAVYLCASSPGTDPSGEQYFGPGTRLTVT.

This clone was seen a few times. The chain is built from TRBV11-1 and TRBJ1-1; D perhaps matches TRBD1 (5 bases). Germline V gene sequence: CDR1 SGHAT, CDR2 FQDESV (reference sequence). There are 13 residues in the CDR3. V was pared by 7 bases and J by 4 bases, with 13 bases between. CDR3 coding DNA: TGTGCCAGCACCTTGGGGGGGACCACTGAAGCTTTCTTT. Encoded protein: CASTLGGTTEAFF.

V and J are TRBV6-5 and TRBJ1-2; TRBD1 agrees at 8 bases. The CDR3 is 15 amino acids. CDR1 MNHEY and CDR2 SVGAGI come from the germline V gene. The V and J ends lost 4 bases and 3 bases, in that order; junction bases with no gene match: 7. As DNA, the CDR3 is TGTGCCAGCAGTTCAAGGGACAGGTTTTACTATGGCTACACCTTC. Translation: CASSSRDRFYYGYTF.

This clone came up once. The chain couples TRBV7-9 to TRBJ2-7; 11 positions match TRBD1. Germline CDR1 reads SEHNR; CDR2 reads FQNEAQ (reference sequence). The CDR3 contains 15 residues. J gave up 2 bases and V 5 bases, and 5 bases lay outside the gene matches. The CDR3 coding sequence is TGTGCCAGCAGCCCCCGGACAGGGGGCCCCTACGAGCAGTACTTC. Its protein product is CASSPRTGGPYEQYF.

The chain employs TRBV6-1 and TRBJ1-1; D call uncertain. This CDR3 is built from 15 residues. Germline lookup yields CDR1 MNHNS and CDR2 SASEGT. The germline V and J ends were trimmed by 5 bases and 0 bases, with 13 bases remaining between them. The CDR3 loop is CASSPQSRVNTEAFF. CDR3 nucleotides: TGTGCCAGCAGTCCCCAGAGCCGGGTGAACACTGAAGCTTTCTTT.

This chain connects TRBV19 to TRBJ2-4, with D unclear. Germline V gives CDR1 LNHDA, CDR2 SQIVND (reference sequence). Trimming left V 5 bases short and J 6 bases short, with 14 bases between. The CDR3 spans 14 residues. CDR3 in amino acids: CASSASGRGNIQYF. The CDR3 DNA follows: TGTGCCAGTAGTGCTAGTGGGCGCGGAAACATTCAGTACTTC.

The gene calls are TRBV7-2 and TRBJ2-1; D remains unclear. In germline, CDR1 is SGHTA, CDR2 FQGNSA. V gave up 5 bases and J gave up 9 bases, with 26 bases separating them. The CDR3 runs to 17 residues. CDR3 nucleotides: TGTGCCAGCAGCCTAAGGCGCGCGAGAGGCGGAATCGTTGAGCAGTTCTTC. It codes for CASSLRRARGGIVEQFF. The whole variable domain, filled in from reference TRBV7-2 and TRBJ2-1, reads GAGVSQSPSNKVTEKGKDVELRCDPISGHTALYWYRQSLGQGLEFLIYFQGNSAPDKSGLPSDRFSAERTGGSVSTLTIQRTQQEDSAVYLCASSLRRARGGIVEQFFGPGTRLTVL.

DNA for the CDR3: TGTGCCAGCAGTTTTGTTTCCGGGACCTCCTACGAGCAGTACTTC. It translates to CASSFVSGTSYEQYF. The chain carries TRBV28 and TRBJ2-7; D tentatively fits TRBD1 or TRBD2 (5 bases each). Trimming removed 3 bases from V and 0 bases from J, with 12 bases in between. The CDR3 is made up of 15 amino acids. Germline assignment: CDR1 MDHEN and CDR2 SYDVKM. Looking up the rest from reference TRBV28 and TRBJ2-7 gives the full variable domain: DVKVTQSSRYLVKRTGEKVFLECVQDMDHENMFWYRQDPGLGLRLIYFSYDVKMKEKGDIPEGYSVSREKKERFSLILESASTNQTSMYLCASSFVSGTSYEQYFGPGTRLTVT.

The rearrangement uses TRBV6-5 and TRBJ2-7; D uncertain. Trimming pared 2 bases from V and 3 bases from J, leaving 8 bases between. Germline CDR1 reads MNHEY; CDR2 reads SVGAGI. The CDR3 totals 13 residues. In nucleotides, the CDR3 is TGTGCCAGCAGTTACAATTTACTCTACGAGCAGTACTTC. It yields the protein CASSYNLLYEQYF.

This clone was picked up a small number of times. J is TRBJ2-2 and V is TRBV5-4, with TRBD2 identical over 7 bases. The V segment lost 0 bases and the J segment 5 bases; nucleotides outside the gene matches: 4. This CDR3 region has 15 residues. Germline lookup yields CDR1 SGHNT and CDR2 YYREEE (reference sequence). The CDR3 DNA reads as TGTGCCAGCAGCTTGGCCGGGGGGAGAACCGGGGAGCTGTTTTTT. Its protein product is CASSLAGGRTGELFF.

The J gene is TRBJ2-7, the V gene TRBV11-2; the D is unclear. The CDR3 is 13 amino acids. CDR1 and CDR2 (germline): SGHAT, FQNNGV. Between the trimmed V and J ends, which lost 0 bases and 2 bases, there was a span of 5 bases. CDR3 sequence: CASSLEVTYEQYF. Written as DNA, the CDR3 is TGTGCCAGCAGCTTAGAAGTCACCTACGAGCAGTACTTC.

This clone showed up just once. The chain joins TRBV28 to TRBJ2-7, with TRBD1 matching 10 bases. Germline-derived CDR1 and CDR2 are MDHEN and SYDVKM. J lost 3 bases, V lost 7 bases, and 15 bases had no gene match. The CDR3 consists of 17 residues. The CDR3 loop reads CASTIRRSGTGVYEQYF. The CDR3 region has the DNA TGTGCCAGCACCATTCGGAGGTCGGGGACAGGGGTCTACGAGCAGTACTTC.

J is TRBJ1-1 and V is TRBV28, with 7 bases fitting TRBD1. CDR1 and CDR2 from the germline V gene are MDHEN and SYDVKM. V was clipped by 2 bases and J by 7 bases; unmatched bases: 7. The CDR3 covers 14 residues. The DNA for the CDR3 is TGTGCCAGCAGTTTAGAGGGGGCTTGGCATGAAGCTTTCTTT. Protein product: CASSLEGAWHEAFF.

V is TRBV6-5 and J is TRBJ2-1, with 10 bases identical to TRBD1. The germline gives CDR1 MNHEY, CDR2 SVGAGI. J lost 6 bases, V lost 2 bases, and 4 bases had no gene match. The CDR3 has 15 residues. DNA of the CDR3: TGTGCCAGCAGTTACGGTGGGACAGGGGTCAATGAGCAGTTCTTC. This translates into CASSYGGTGVNEQFF.

This chain uses TRBV27 with TRBJ1-4; 7 bases align to TRBD1. Germline CDR1 is MNHEY and CDR2 is SMNVEV (reference sequence). V shed 1 base and J 8 bases; nucleotides not matched to a gene: 10. The CDR3 runs to 16 residues. The CDR3 region is CASSLFGQATGEKLFF. The CDR3 coding sequence is TGTGCCAGCAGTTTATTTGGACAGGCCACAGGGGAAAAACTGTTTTTT.

The chain recombines TRBV5-1 with TRBJ1-1; TRBD1 is a possible D gene (5 bases). The CDR3 runs 14 residues. V was shortened by 4 bases and J by 1 base, with 11 bases between the two germline ends. CDR1 and CDR2 (germline): SGHRS, YFSETQ. CDR3 nucleotides: TGCGCCAGCAGCCCGGGGGGTTCGAACACTGAAGCTTTCTTT. Protein: CASSPGGSNTEAFF.

The genes are TRBV2 and TRBJ2-2, with TRBD2 as a possible D gene (6 bases). Trimming shortened V by 10 bases and J by 5 bases, and 20 bases separated the two germline ends. CDR3 length: 15 amino acids. CDR1 and CDR2 (germline): SNHLY, FYNNEI. The CDR3 region has the DNA TGTGCCACCGGGGGAGCAGGTCAATTGACCGGGGAGCTGTTTTTT. It specifies CATGGAGQLTGELFF.

CDR3 in DNA: TGTGCCAGCAGCCCCCGGACAGCGAACACTGAAGCTTTCTTT. The encoded protein is CASSPRTANTEAFF. The V gene is TRBV7-2, the J gene TRBJ1-1; tentative D call: TRBD1 (6 bases). Trimming left V 5 bases short and J 1 base short, with 11 bases between. The germline V gene has CDR1 SGHTA and CDR2 FQGNSA. CDR3 length equals 14 residues.

This rearrangement joins TRBV11-3 to TRBJ2-3; 9 bases align to TRBD2. The CDR3 sequence is 15 residues long. The V segment lost 6 bases and the J segment 0 bases; nucleotides outside the gene matches: 4. Per the germline V gene, CDR1 is SGHNT and CDR2 is YENEEA. The CDR3 region is CASSHTSGSTDTQYF. CDR3 DNA sequence: TGTGCCAGCAGTCATACTAGCGGGAGCACAGATACGCAGTATTTT.

The J gene is TRBJ1-1, the V gene TRBV9; D is undetermined. V lost 3 bases and J 2 bases, leaving 8 bases between the germline ends. The CDR3 covers 13 residues. The V gene's germline CDR1 is SGDLS and CDR2 YYNGEE. CDR3 in amino acids: CASSAGGNTEAFF. CDR3 nucleotides: TGTGCCAGCAGCGCGGGAGGTAACACTGAAGCTTTCTTT.

The rearrangement uses TRBV6-5 and TRBJ1-2, with D perhaps TRBD1 (6 bases). CDR1 and CDR2 from the germline V gene are MNHEY and SVGAGI. With 5 bases removed from V and 5 bases from J, the gap between germline ends came to 12 bases. The CDR3 spans 13 residues. CDR3 amino acids: CASSNRVEYGYTF. Here the CDR3 DNA reads TGTGCCAGCAGTAACAGGGTAGAGTATGGCTACACCTTC.